This T cell receptor beta chain was identified in a study of blood T cell repertoires in COVID-19. Repertoires were generated with immunoSEQ multiplex PCR, while TCRdb's copy carries only in-frame clones and drops some. The sample includes some 130,000 clones, roughly 85% of them seen just once. This CDR3 comprises 15 residues. Germline CDR1 is LGHDT and CDR2 is YNNKEL (reference sequence). Trimming removed 1 base at V and 3 bases at J, with 12 bases between. The chain is built from TRBV3-1 (or the pseudogene TRBV3-2) and TRBJ1-1, with D hard to call. The clonotype was recovered from a man aged 45 to 65 who had recovered from COVID-19. Sequencing was done on a sample of PBMCs or T cells enriched from blood (not recorded which). The CDR3: CASSQGSSSDTEAFF. The CDR3, as DNA: TGTGCCAGCAGCCAAGGGAGCTCCTCGGACACTGAAGCTTTCTTT.